Sequencing of this T cell receptor (beta chain) was carried out in a study of cytomegalovirus exposure and HLA in healthy donors. It was with 60 Vbeta and 13 Jbeta primers that the PCR ran. Assay: immunoSEQ multiplex PCR; the TCRdb copy retains only in-frame clones and omits some. This table holds about 120,000 clones, 60% to 85% found once. As concerns this clone: Its antigen is as yet unknown.

Looked up from germline, CDR1 is SGHTS and CDR2 is YDEGEE. This CDR3 is built from 12 residues. Trimming cost V 2 bases and J 9 bases, with 6 bases left between them. Regarding the study as a whole: Sequencing artifact likely explains a cluster of highly shared sequence variants. Being productive about 87% or about 30% of the time was typical of most TCR beta V segments in an earlier analysis. One variant, a missense change in DCLRE1C, was linked in a later analysis to TCR beta V- and J-gene trimming. Most TCR sequences proved rare, with some public TCRs found in many donors.

This sequence joins TRBV5-8 and TRBJ1-6; D remains ambiguous. The sample was PBMCs. This clonotype was sampled from a woman between 40 and 50 years old in good health and CMV-seropositive. The CDR3 region is CASSFRGSPLHF. CDR3 nucleotides: TGTGCCAGCAGCTTTCGGGGTTCACCCCTCCACTTT.